These T cell receptor beta chains were read from a single sample in a study of human T cells and chemical hapten exposure. From the RACE reads, TCRdb called clonotypes with MiXCR, one entry per CDR3 protein. The sample includes nearly 350,000 distinct CDR3 sequences, about 7% of them seen just once. This sample comprised whole blood, obtained in connection with sensitization to the hapten diphenylcyclopropenone (DPC). The receptors here all came from a woman under 30 with alopecia areata. Some clones in this sample may be carry-over from other donors' samples. The CDR3 runs from the conserved cysteine through the conserved F or W. Fields, in order: J gene, clone size, V gene, D gene, CDR3 protein, CDR3 DNA. A D gene is named only where the DNA matches it firmly. Size is stated for part of the rows, as once, few or many counts, or as a class when the clone is expanded.

j_call: TRBJ2-7
clone_size: few
v_call: TRBV28
d_call: -
cdr3_aa: CASSSLRGNKDPYEQYF
cdr3_nt: TGTGCCAGCAGTTCTCTACGGGGTAATAAAGACCCCTACGAGCAGTACTTC

j_call: TRBJ2-1
clone_size: few
v_call: TRBV24-1
d_call: -
cdr3_aa: CATSDRSMGWFF
cdr3_nt: TGTGCCACCAGTGATAGGTCCATGGGTTGGTTCTTC

j_call: TRBJ2-7
clone_size: many
v_call: TRBV12-3/TRBV12-4
d_call: -
cdr3_aa: CASTLGPQGSSYEQYF
cdr3_nt: TGTGCCAGCACCTTGGGACCTCAGGGAAGCTCCTACGAGCAGTACTTC

j_call: TRBJ2-1
clone_size: -
v_call: TRBV11-3
d_call: TRBD2
cdr3_aa: CASSLAGTSGGHDHNEQFF
cdr3_nt: TGTGCCAGCAGCTTAGCAGGGACTAGCGGGGGCCACGATCACAATGAGCAGTTCTTC

j_call: TRBJ2-5
clone_size: few
v_call: TRBV7-9
d_call: -
cdr3_aa: CASSFPETGQETQYF
cdr3_nt: TGTGCCAGCAGCTTCCCCGAGACAGGCCAAGAGACCCAGTACTTC

j_call: TRBJ1-4
clone_size: -
v_call: TRBV3-1
d_call: TRBD1
cdr3_aa: CASSPWGGSQGNEKLFF
cdr3_nt: TGTGCCAGCAGCCCCTGGGGAGGGTCACAGGGGAATGAAAAACTGTTTTTT

j_call: TRBJ1-1
clone_size: -
v_call: TRBV6-2/TRBV6-3
d_call: TRBD1
cdr3_aa: CASSKTGVLGAFF
cdr3_nt: TGTGCCAGCAGTAAGACAGGGGTACTAGGAGCTTTCTTT

j_call: TRBJ2-3
clone_size: -
v_call: TRBV29-1
d_call: TRBD1
cdr3_aa: CSVPTGSADTQYF
cdr3_nt: TGCAGCGTCCCGACAGGGAGTGCAGATACGCAGTATTTT

j_call: TRBJ2-3
clone_size: many
v_call: TRBV28
d_call: TRBD1
cdr3_aa: CASYTGGPDTQYF
cdr3_nt: TGTGCCAGTTATACAGGGGGCCCAGATACGCAGTATTTT

j_call: TRBJ2-1
clone_size: -
v_call: TRBV5-5
d_call: -
cdr3_aa: CASSLDGAIWNEQFF
cdr3_nt: TGTGCCAGCAGCTTGGACGGGGCTATCTGGAATGAGCAGTTCTTC

j_call: TRBJ2-7
clone_size: many
v_call: TRBV27
d_call: -
cdr3_aa: CASSLGAGSEQYF
cdr3_nt: TGTGCCAGCAGTTTAGGGGCAGGGAGCGAGCAGTACTTC

j_call: TRBJ2-1
clone_size: many
v_call: TRBV4-3
d_call: TRBD2
cdr3_aa: CASSQDPGGDYNEQFF
cdr3_nt: TGCGCCAGCAGCCAAGATCCGGGGGGAGACTACAATGAGCAGTTCTTC

j_call: TRBJ2-3
clone_size: medium-sized
v_call: TRBV13
d_call: TRBD2
cdr3_aa: CASSQQPPTSGGSTDTQYF
cdr3_nt: TGTGCCAGCAGCCAGCAACCCCCAACTAGCGGGGGTAGCACAGATACGCAGTATTTT

j_call: TRBJ1-1
clone_size: many
v_call: TRBV2
d_call: TRBD1
cdr3_aa: CASSESGTGRREAFF
cdr3_nt: TGTGCCAGCAGTGAATCAGGGACAGGGAGGAGAGAAGCTTTCTTT

j_call: TRBJ1-2
clone_size: -
v_call: TRBV7-2
d_call: -
cdr3_aa: CASSLEQAGSYGYTF
cdr3_nt: TGTGCCAGCAGCTTAGAACAGGCTGGGTCTTATGGCTACACCTTC

j_call: TRBJ2-7
clone_size: -
v_call: TRBV12-3/TRBV12-4
d_call: -
cdr3_aa: CASSFRSSSRAYEQYF
cdr3_nt: TGTGCCAGCAGTTTTAGATCGAGCTCTCGAGCCTACGAGCAGTACTTC

j_call: TRBJ2-3
clone_size: few
v_call: TRBV14
d_call: -
cdr3_aa: CASSQDTGTQYF
cdr3_nt: TGTGCCAGCAGCCAAGATACCGGAACGCAGTATTTT

j_call: TRBJ2-6
clone_size: many
v_call: TRBV7-2
d_call: TRBD2
cdr3_aa: CASSRLGLAGGALSGANVLTF
cdr3_nt: TGTGCCAGCAGCCGATTGGGACTAGCGGGGGGCGCCCTCTCTGGGGCCAACGTCCTGACTTTC

j_call: TRBJ1-2
clone_size: many
v_call: TRBV28
d_call: TRBD1
cdr3_aa: CASSFRGGSYGYTF
cdr3_nt: TGTGCCAGCAGTTTTAGAGGGGGCAGCTATGGCTACACCTTC

j_call: TRBJ1-1
clone_size: -
v_call: TRBV6-1
d_call: -
cdr3_aa: CATQGTEAFF
cdr3_nt: TGTGCCACCCAGGGCACTGAAGCTTTCTTT

j_call: TRBJ2-3
clone_size: few
v_call: TRBV7-3
d_call: -
cdr3_aa: CASSPKEWDTQYF
cdr3_nt: TGTGCCAGCAGCCCCAAAGAATGGGATACGCAGTATTTT

j_call: TRBJ2-3
clone_size: many
v_call: TRBV12-3/TRBV12-4
d_call: -
cdr3_aa: CASSTYTDTQYF
cdr3_nt: TGTGCCAGCAGTACTTACACAGATACGCAGTATTTT

j_call: TRBJ1-1
clone_size: many
v_call: TRBV4-2
d_call: -
cdr3_aa: CASSQSAIMNTEAFF
cdr3_nt: TGTGCCAGCAGCCAGTCTGCCATCATGAACACTGAAGCTTTCTTT

j_call: TRBJ1-6
clone_size: few
v_call: TRBV10-3
d_call: -
cdr3_aa: CAISESKDVVLHF
cdr3_nt: TGTGCCATCAGTGAGTCCAAGGACGTCGTCCTCCACTTT

j_call: TRBJ2-3
clone_size: few
v_call: TRBV18
d_call: TRBD2
cdr3_aa: CASSDGTSVADTQYF
cdr3_nt: TGTGCCAGCTCAGACGGGACTAGCGTTGCAGATACGCAGTATTTT

j_call: TRBJ1-5
clone_size: few
v_call: TRBV7-9
d_call: TRBD1
cdr3_aa: CASSPGQGLNQPQHF
cdr3_nt: TGTGCCAGCAGTCCCGGACAGGGCCTCAATCAGCCCCAGCATTTT

j_call: TRBJ1-1
clone_size: -
v_call: TRBV18
d_call: TRBD1
cdr3_aa: CASSPNIQGRGTEAFF
cdr3_nt: TGTGCCAGCTCACCTAATATACAGGGGAGGGGAACTGAAGCTTTCTTT

j_call: TRBJ2-5
clone_size: many
v_call: TRBV3-1
d_call: -
cdr3_aa: CASSPAKYQETQYF
cdr3_nt: TGTGCCAGCAGCCCCGCAAAGTACCAAGAGACCCAGTACTTC

j_call: TRBJ2-3
clone_size: -
v_call: TRBV20-1
d_call: -
cdr3_aa: CSAPGATDTQYF
cdr3_nt: TGCAGTGCTCCCGGGGCCACAGATACGCAGTATTTT

j_call: TRBJ1-2
clone_size: few
v_call: TRBV13
d_call: -
cdr3_aa: CASSYGAYGYTF
cdr3_nt: TGTGCCAGCAGCTACGGGGCCTATGGCTACACCTTC

j_call: TRBJ1-2
clone_size: -
v_call: TRBV6-6
d_call: -
cdr3_aa: CASARQLYGYTF
cdr3_nt: TGTGCCAGCGCGAGGCAGCTCTATGGCTACACCTTC

j_call: TRBJ2-3
clone_size: -
v_call: TRBV5-1
d_call: TRBD2
cdr3_aa: CASSLRRGAPDTQYF
cdr3_nt: TGCGCCAGCAGCTTGAGGCGGGGGGCCCCGGATACGCAGTATTTT

j_call: TRBJ1-3
clone_size: few
v_call: TRBV12-3/TRBV12-4
d_call: -
cdr3_aa: CASSFKSSGNTIYF
cdr3_nt: TGTGCCAGCAGTTTTAAGAGCTCTGGAAACACCATATATTTT

j_call: TRBJ2-4
clone_size: many
v_call: TRBV7-2
d_call: TRBD2
cdr3_aa: CASSLGVAGGIAKNIQYF
cdr3_nt: TGTGCCAGCAGCTTAGGTGTAGCGGGGGGTATCGCCAAAAACATTCAGTACTTC

j_call: TRBJ2-3
clone_size: -
v_call: TRBV13
d_call: TRBD2
cdr3_aa: CASSSGLAGAASTDTQYF
cdr3_nt: TGTGCCAGCAGCTCCGGACTAGCGGGAGCCGCGAGCACAGATACGCAGTATTTT

j_call: TRBJ1-1
clone_size: -
v_call: TRBV14
d_call: -
cdr3_aa: CASSQVKNTEAFF
cdr3_nt: TGTGCCAGCAGCCAAGTCAAGAACACTGAAGCTTTCTTT

j_call: TRBJ2-3
clone_size: many
v_call: TRBV7-2
d_call: -
cdr3_aa: CASSLTGVRTDTQYF
cdr3_nt: TGTGCCAGCAGCTTAACGGGGGTACGCACAGATACGCAGTATTTT

j_call: TRBJ2-3
clone_size: once
v_call: TRBV20-1
d_call: TRBD1
cdr3_aa: CSARAIPGQGHTQYF
cdr3_nt: TGCAGTGCTAGAGCAATCCCGGGACAGGGGCATACGCAGTATTTT

j_call: TRBJ2-1
clone_size: many
v_call: TRBV12-5
d_call: TRBD2
cdr3_aa: CASGLPQEGTSGYNEQFF
cdr3_nt: TGTGCTAGTGGTTTGCCCCAGGAGGGAACTAGCGGGTACAATGAGCAGTTCTTC

j_call: TRBJ1-6
clone_size: -
v_call: TRBV27
d_call: TRBD1
cdr3_aa: CASSLRQGRDSPLHF
cdr3_nt: TGTGCCAGCAGCCTCCGACAGGGGAGGGATTCACCCCTCCACTTT

j_call: TRBJ2-1
clone_size: many
v_call: TRBV4-2
d_call: -
cdr3_aa: CASSQVGKPKFF
cdr3_nt: TGTGCCAGCAGCCAAGTAGGGAAACCGAAGTTCTTC

j_call: TRBJ2-5
clone_size: -
v_call: TRBV5-1
d_call: TRBD1
cdr3_aa: CASRLSDRDYIETQYF
cdr3_nt: TGCGCCAGCAGATTATCGGACAGGGATTATATTGAGACCCAGTACTTC

j_call: TRBJ2-7
clone_size: many
v_call: TRBV6-2/TRBV6-3
d_call: -
cdr3_aa: CASSYTGSYEQYF
cdr3_nt: TGTGCCAGCAGTTACACAGGGTCCTACGAGCAGTACTTC

j_call: TRBJ1-5
clone_size: -
v_call: TRBV27
d_call: -
cdr3_aa: CASSFAVGQPQHF
cdr3_nt: TGTGCCAGCAGTTTTGCAGTCGGACAGCCCCAGCATTTT

j_call: TRBJ1-1
clone_size: few
v_call: TRBV9
d_call: -
cdr3_aa: CASTPQGIGAEAFF
cdr3_nt: TGTGCCAGCACCCCACAGGGAATAGGAGCTGAAGCTTTCTTT

j_call: TRBJ2-1
clone_size: many
v_call: TRBV11-2
d_call: TRBD2
cdr3_aa: CASTLRTSGYNEQFF
cdr3_nt: TGTGCCAGCACCCTTCGGACTAGCGGTTACAATGAGCAGTTCTTC

j_call: TRBJ1-4
clone_size: many
v_call: TRBV6-1
d_call: -
cdr3_aa: CALGTHSTNEKLFF
cdr3_nt: TGTGCCCTGGGCACGCACTCAACTAATGAAAAACTGTTTTTT

j_call: TRBJ2-3
clone_size: -
v_call: TRBV6-4
d_call: TRBD2
cdr3_aa: CASSETSGTTDTQYF
cdr3_nt: TGTGCCAGCAGCGAGACTAGCGGGACAACAGATACGCAGTATTTT

j_call: TRBJ2-2
clone_size: -
v_call: TRBV5-1
d_call: TRBD2
cdr3_aa: CASSSYTGGRGTGELFF
cdr3_nt: TGCGCCAGCAGCTCCTATACGGGGGGGCGCGGCACCGGGGAGCTGTTTTTT